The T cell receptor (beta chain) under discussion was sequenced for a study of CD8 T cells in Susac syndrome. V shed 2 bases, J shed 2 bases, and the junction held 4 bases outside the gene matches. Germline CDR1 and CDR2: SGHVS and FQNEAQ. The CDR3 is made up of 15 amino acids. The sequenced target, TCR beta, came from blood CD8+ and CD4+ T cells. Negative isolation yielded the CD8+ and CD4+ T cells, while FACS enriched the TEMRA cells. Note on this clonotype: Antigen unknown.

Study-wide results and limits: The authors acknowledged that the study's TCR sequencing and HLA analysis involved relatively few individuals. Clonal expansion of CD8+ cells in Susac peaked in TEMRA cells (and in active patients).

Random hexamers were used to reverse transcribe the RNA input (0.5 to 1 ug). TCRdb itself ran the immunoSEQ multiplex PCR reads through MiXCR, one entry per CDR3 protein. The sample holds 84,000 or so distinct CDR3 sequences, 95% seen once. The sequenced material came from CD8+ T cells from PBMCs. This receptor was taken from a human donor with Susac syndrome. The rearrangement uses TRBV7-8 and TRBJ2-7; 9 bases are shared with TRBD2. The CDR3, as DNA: TGTGCCAGCAGCTTACCGCGGGAGGGCACCTACGAGCAGTACTTC. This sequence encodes CASSLPREGTYEQYF. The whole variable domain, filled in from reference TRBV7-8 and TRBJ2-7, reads GAGVSQSPRYKVAKRGQDVALRCDPISGHVSLFWYQQALGQGPEFLTYFQNEAQLDKSGLPSDRFFAERPEGSVSTLKIQRTQQEDSAVYLCASSLPREGTYEQYFGPGTRLTVT.